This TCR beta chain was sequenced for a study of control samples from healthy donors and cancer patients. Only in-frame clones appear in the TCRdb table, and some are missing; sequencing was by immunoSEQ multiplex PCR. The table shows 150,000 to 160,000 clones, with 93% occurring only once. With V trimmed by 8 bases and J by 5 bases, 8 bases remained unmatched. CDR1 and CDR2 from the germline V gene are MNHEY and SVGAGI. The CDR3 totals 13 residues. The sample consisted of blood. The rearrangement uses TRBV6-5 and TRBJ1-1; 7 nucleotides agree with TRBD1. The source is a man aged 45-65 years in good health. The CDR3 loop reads CASVEGALTEAFF. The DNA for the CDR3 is TGTGCCAGCGTCGAGGGGGCTCTGACTGAAGCTTTCTTT.